This T cell receptor (beta chain) was sequenced in a study of OX40 agonist ivuxolimab in advanced cancers. Across the whole study: An agonistic anti-OX40 (CD134) antibody, ivuxolimab, was used to treat the patients. A male proportion of more than 75% was recorded, with mean age approximately 64 years and range roughly 23 to 90.

Patients who had autoimmune disease history or got systemic immunosuppression were left out. Only in-frame clones appear in the TCRdb table, and some are missing; sequencing was by immunoSEQ multiplex PCR. Of roughly 70,000 clones listed, approximately 90% are singletons. The CDR3 runs 12 residues. Germline CDR1 and CDR2: GTSNPN and SVGIG (reference sequence). Trimming cost V 2 bases and J 7 bases, with 11 bases left between them. Sequencing used CD4+ or CD8+ T cells sorted from blood, obtained in a trial of the OX40 agonist ivuxolimab. The genes are TRBV30 and TRBJ1-2, with D unresolved. This sequence was found in an adult with an advanced solid tumor such as melanoma, head and neck, liver or kidney cancer. CDR3 nucleotides: TGTGCCTGGAGTCGGCCTTACCCTGGCTACACCTTC. Residues: CAWSRPYPGYTF.